This T cell receptor beta chain was found in a study of blood T cell repertoires in COVID-19. Study details: Collection of acute and convalescent COVID-19 samples took place in the United States, Italy and Spain. Nucleic acid was either cDNA or gDNA, and it came from T cells, B-cell-depleted T cells, or PBMCs.

Germline assignment: CDR1 SGDLS and CDR2 YYNGEE. The CDR3 is 15 residues long. Germline trimming cut 3 bases from V and 4 bases from J; bases unmatched to any gene: 9. Authors' methods: Estimation of nucleated cell counts was performed using reference gene primer amplification. Some clones are missing from TCRdb's copy, which holds only in-frame ones; the method was immunoSEQ multiplex PCR. V and J calls and clone size are given by that table; D and trimming were obtained from the DNA. The sample holds 45,000 to 55,000 clones; 75% to 90% are singletons and the top ten take under 6%. The receptor was isolated from a human donor in a cohort sampled during active COVID-19. The sequenced sample was peripheral blood. The chain employs TRBV9 and TRBJ1-2; 7 bases align to TRBD1. CDR3 residues: CASSASRGRGYGYTF. The DNA for the CDR3 is TGTGCCAGCAGCGCTAGTAGGGGGCGCGGCTATGGCTACACCTTC.